Here is one T cell receptor (beta chain) with its context. The data originate from a study of T-cell memory formation after mild COVID-19. Germline CDR1 reads SGHVS; CDR2 reads FNYEAQ. The CDR3 is 15 residues long. Trimming at V came to 1 base and at J to 4 bases, leaving 3 bases not matched to a gene. One entry per CDR3 protein results from TCRdb running MiXCR on the 5' RACE reads. The sample consists of 170,000 or so distinct CDR3 sequences, less than 40% of them appearing once. The TCR comes from an adult woman who had mild COVID-19 (a few samples of this study predate the infection). Cell type and time point are not known. Sequencing input: PBMCs or a T cell subset sorted from them (not recorded which). This chain links TRBV7-6 with TRBJ2-5, with 10 bases lining up with TRBD2. The CDR3 DNA reads as TGTGCCAGCAGCTTAGTTCTAGCGGGGGTAGAGACCCAGTACTTC. Encoded protein: CASSLVLAGVETQYF.